Here is one T cell receptor beta chain with its context. There is no known antigen for this receptor. Qualities for individual bases were not recorded, and no much larger clone is one base off. This entry comes from a study of follicular helper T cells after annual influenza vaccination (dated by TCRdb to 2015 to 2018). Some background on the complete study: Blood was collected on days 0, 7 and 28 after each seasonal influenza vaccination. One week after vaccination, a second recruited cohort of 11 to 12 subjects (Table S1) displayed a similar ICOS+CD38+ cTfh response. Samples from 2013-2014 were cryopreserved, whereas samples from about 2015 were processed immediately after collection. Multi-year samples were available for six subjects, with four spanning two vaccination seasons and two spanning three seasons. To study recall of cTfh clones, some subjects were followed across successive annual vaccinations spanning the 2013-2014, 2014-2015 and 2015-2016 seasons. Overall study results and their limits: ICOS+CD38+ cTfh clonality correlated with the frequency of that population, and its change correlated with the change in circulating plasmablast frequency. Productive TCRB sequences were recovered from only roughly 10-22% of analyzed cells, so rare clonotypes could not be sampled. Successive annual vaccinations recalled a recurrent oligoclonal ICOS+CD38+ cTfh response that contained tetramer and AIM influenza-specific clonotypes. Day 7 ICOS+CD38+ clones were most often found later in ICOS-CD38- cTfh, suggesting that subset may serve as a memory reservoir.

Library preparation used the immunoSEQ multiplex PCR assay. Adaptive Biotechnologies handled the TCRB amplification, library preparation, sequencing and preliminary bioinformatics at Survey level resolution. For TCRB sequencing, genomic DNA from the sorted cTfh populations was amplified by multiplex PCR. The paper's data handling went like this. In R, clonality was calculated as 1 minus the normalized Shannon entropy, and the Gini index was computed using the R package ineq. The overlap score was defined as the summed counts of shared sequences divided by the total counts of all sequences in both compared samples. Shared-clonotype significance used Fisher's exact test assuming a theoretical repertoire of 10^7 TCRB sequences. This is the immuneACCESS table as TCRdb keeps it, with only in-frame sequences that have V and J called. A part of the clones is gone; compared with another copy, unresolved V genes explain less than half, and the rest is unexplained. The V and J calls and clone size come from that table; D and trimming were worked out from the DNA. The sample yields approximately 10,000 clones; more than 65% were counted once. Approximately 3% of the sample lies in the top ten.

The time point label, as the study defines it: 2014-2015 season, pre-vaccination. Seasonal inactivated influenza vaccine (Fluvarix) was administered to adults, and sorted blood CD4 subsets were tracked by TCRB sequencing before and after vaccination. To be eligible, subjects had to be community-dwelling and could not have received an influenza vaccine during the previous 6 months. Subjects were excluded for influenza vaccine contraindications, substance abuse, HIV/AIDS, active malignancy, immunomodulatory medication, or active illness such as respiratory infection. At each time point, somewhere between about 40 and 100 mL of blood was taken. Non-naive CD4+CXCR5+PD-1+ cells were defined as circulating Tfh and were sorted into two fractions, ICOS+CD38+ and ICOS-CD38-. Ficoll-Paque PLUS or SepMate separation was used to isolate PBMC. Before DNA was extracted, the cell subsets were sorted from PBMC using a BD FACS Aria.

The TCR sequence derives from an adult who received the influenza vaccine. Sequenced here: CXCR5+ CD38- circulating T follicular helper cells from blood, sampled on the day of influenza vaccination. Reading the label with the study, this specimen's cell subset or site is: circulating Tfh, non-naive CD4+CXCR5+PD-1+ (ICOS+CD38+ or ICOS-CD38-).

The sequenced DNA is TGTGCCAGCAGCACCACGGATGACACGCAGTATTTT. It specifies CASSTTDDTQYF. The rearranged segments are TRBV6-6 and TRBJ2-3; the D gene is not confidently resolved. The CDR3, cysteine through phenylalanine, is 12 amino acids long. Of the read, only the CDR3 DNA is kept; its 36 bases are in frame from base 1. The germline V gene (reference sequence) specifies MNHNY as CDR1 and SVGAGI as CDR2. V loses 6 bases, J loses 9 bases, and the germline ends lie 13 bases apart.